Below, 25 T cell receptor beta chains from the same sample are listed, as sequenced in a study of T cells in Graves' hyperthyroidism and ophthalmopathy. Amplified regions were TCR beta CDR3 sequences from RNA transcripts. RT-PCR in the first round (using the HTBI primer set) targeted the TCR CDR3. Each CDR3 protein gets one entry after TCRdb re-called the multiplex PCR reads with MiXCR. The sample carries fewer than 850,000 distinct CDR3 sequences, approximately 15% recorded once. Sequencing was carried out using blood. These receptors originate from a man aged 50 to 60 with Graves' hyperthyroidism.

Many counts were recorded for this clonotype. V gene TRBV20-1 combines with J gene TRBJ2-5; no firm D call. The V and J ends lost 0 bases and 5 bases respectively, with 16 bases between them. From germline, CDR1 is DFQATT and CDR2 SNEGSKA (reference sequence). The CDR3 extends over 15 amino acids. CDR3 bases: TGCAGTGCTAGAGAATCGGCTGCCGTCCGGGAGACCCAGTACTTC. Protein: CSARESAAVRETQYF.

The table lists this clonotype with many counts. This rearrangement joins TRBV12-3 or TRBV12-4 to TRBJ1-1, with 8 bases identical to TRBD1. Trimming took 6 bases from V and 5 from J; bases not matched to a gene: 8. This CDR3 contains 14 residues. This CDR3 reads CASRTHRGYTEAFF. The CDR3 nucleotides read TGTGCCAGCAGGACCCACAGGGGGTATACTGAAGCTTTCTTT.

This chain uses TRBV15 with TRBJ1-6, with D unresolved. The CDR3 is made up of 15 amino acids. With 0 bases removed from V and 10 bases from J, the gap between germline ends came to 13 bases. In germline, CDR1 is LNHNV, CDR2 YYDKDF (reference sequence). Here the CDR3 DNA reads TGTGCCACCAGCAGAGATGGGTCGGGAGGGTCACCCCTCCACTTT. Protein sequence: CATSRDGSGGSPLHF.

Ten or more counts support this clonotype. The chain links TRBV6-1 to TRBJ2-5; D is unclear. The CDR3 runs to 15 residues. V was clipped by 5 bases and J by 2 bases, with 15 bases between them. The germline CDR1 and CDR2 sequences are MNHNS and SASEGT. The CDR3 region is CASSIGISEQETQYF. The CDR3 DNA reads as TGTGCCAGCAGTATCGGTATCAGCGAACAAGAGACCCAGTACTTC.

Regarding this clonotype: One end of the junction does not line up with germline, which may come from a read error. The chain uses TRBV6-1 and TRBJ2-1; 7 bases fit TRBD2. CDR1 MNHNS and CDR2 SASEGT come from the germline V gene. The CDR3 runs to 15 residues. The CDR3 loop is CASSQAGPSYNEQFF. In DNA form, the CDR3 reads TGTGCCAGCAGTCAAGCGGGACCCTCCTACAATGAGCAGTTCTTC.

In regard to this clonotype: A much larger clone differs by one base, so this may be a read error. The chain joins TRBV24-1 to TRBJ2-2; TRBD1 matches 7 bases. Germline-derived CDR1 and CDR2 are KGHDR and SFDVKD. The CDR3 totals 17 residues. CDR3 DNA: TGTGCCACCAGTGATTTCGACAGGGTTGCGAACACCGGGGATCTGTTTTTT. It yields the protein CATSDFDRVANTGDLFF.

This clonotype was recorded a few times. The V call is TRBV6-2 or TRBV6-3, the J call TRBJ1-5; the match to TRBD1 covers 7 bases. V was pared by 7 bases and J by 4 bases, with 7 bases of the junction left unmatched. The CDR3 runs 14 residues. CDR1 is MNHEY and CDR2 is SVGEGT in the germline V gene. This CDR3 is CASKRQGVNQPQHF. CDR3 DNA sequence: TGTGCCAGCAAAAGACAGGGAGTGAATCAGCCCCAGCATTTT.

This clonotype has more than one count but fewer than ten. The chain recombines TRBV2 with TRBJ1-1, with D tentatively TRBD1 (5 bases). The CDR3 sequence is 15 residues long. V dropped 7 bases and J dropped 2 bases, with 17 bases sitting between them. Looked up from germline, CDR1 is SNHLY and CDR2 is FYNNEI. The CDR3 nucleotides are TGTGCCAGCATACCGGGACGGAATCCTAACACTGAAGCTTTCTTT. Protein sequence: CASIPGRNPNTEAFF.

This clonotype showed up many times. V and J are TRBV11-1 and TRBJ2-1; no clear D. Between the trimmed V and J ends, which lost 2 bases and 8 bases, there was a span of 4 bases. The germline V gene has CDR1 SGHAT and CDR2 FQDESV (reference sequence). This CDR3 has 11 amino acids. The CDR3 nucleotides read TGTGCCAGCAGCTTAACCCATGAGCAGTTCTTC. This encodes CASSLTHEQFF.

This clonotype showed up many times. The gene calls are TRBV20-1 and TRBJ2-3, with 7 positions matching TRBD2. The V segment lost 1 base and the J segment 7 bases; nucleotides outside the gene matches: 14. Germline CDR1 DFQATT, CDR2 SNEGSKA (reference sequence). This CDR3 is built from 16 residues. The CDR3 bases are TGCAGTGCTAGAGCATATAGCGGGCAGTCGATCTATACGCAGTATTTT. This sequence encodes CSARAYSGQSIYTQYF.

This clonotype was counted a few times. The rearrangement links TRBV11-2 to TRBJ2-1; the match to TRBD2 covers 9 bases. The ends lost 6 bases at V and 15 bases at J; junction bases unmatched: 9. The CDR3 extends over 12 amino acids. The V gene's germline CDR1 is SGHAT and CDR2 FQNNGV. In DNA, the CDR3 is TGTGCCAGCAGTCCCCGGGGGCGGGAGGGGTTCTTC. It translates to CASSPRGREGFF.

A few counts support this clonotype. V usage is TRBV12-3 or TRBV12-4 and J usage is TRBJ2-2; TRBD1 agrees at 9 bases. The J segment lost 1 base and the V segment lost 1 base, leaving 4 bases of the junction unmatched. This CDR3 has 17 residues. The CDR3 region is CASSLETGGRNTGELFF. The CDR3 coding sequence is TGTGCCAGCAGTTTAGAAACAGGGGGCCGGAACACCGGGGAGCTGTTTTTT.

This clonotype occurred many times. The gene calls are TRBV30 and TRBJ2-5, with a weak D call TRBD1 (5 bases). The germline gives CDR1 GTSNPN, CDR2 SVGIG (reference sequence). V dropped 4 bases and J dropped 4 bases, with 10 bases sitting between them. This CDR3 contains 12 residues. The CDR3 region has the DNA TGTGCCTGGAAACCCACAGGAGAGACCCAGTACTTC. This sequence encodes CAWKPTGETQYF.

This chain's CDR3 is CASSSGQSYYGYTF. CDR3 DNA sequence: TGTGCCAGCAGCTCGGGACAGAGCTACTATGGCTACACCTTC. V is TRBV7-9 and J is TRBJ1-2; TRBD1 aligns across 7 bases. Germline V gene sequence: CDR1 SEHNR, CDR2 FQNEAQ (reference sequence). V lost 4 bases, J lost 3 bases, and 5 bases stayed unmatched. The CDR3 totals 14 residues. The full variable domain, completed using reference TRBV7-9 and TRBJ1-2, is DTGVSQNPRHKITKRGQNVTFRCDPISEHNRLYWYRQTLGQGPEFLTYFQNEAQLEKSRLLSDRFSAERPKGSFSTLEIQRTEQGDSAMYLCASSSGQSYYGYTFGSGTRLTVV.

The chain combines TRBV27 with TRBJ1-5; D is unclear. Trimming removed 2 bases at V and 2 bases at J, with 10 bases between. This CDR3 is built from 15 residues. Germline V lookup: CDR1 MNHEY, CDR2 SMNVEV (reference sequence). In DNA, the CDR3 is TGTGCCAGCAGTTTACAGGCACGCGGCAATCAGCCCCAGCATTTT. Translating gives CASSLQARGNQPQHF.

V is TRBV9 and J is TRBJ2-3, with 10 positions matching TRBD2. Unmatched junction bases numbered 9, after V lost 4 bases and J lost 4 bases. The germline V gene has CDR1 SGDLS and CDR2 YYNGEE. CDR3 size: 16 residues. The CDR3 sequence is CASSYSSGRMADTQYF. DNA of the CDR3: TGTGCCAGCAGCTACTCTAGCGGGAGAATGGCAGATACGCAGTATTTT.

This clonotype was seen at least ten times. The chain uses TRBV7-9 and TRBJ1-2, with D uncertain. The CDR3 runs 14 residues. The V end was cut by 5 bases, the J end by 1 base, with 11 bases between. Germline V gene lookup returns CDR1 SEHNR and CDR2 FQNEAQ (reference sequence). CDR3 nucleotides: TGTGCCAGCAGCCTAAACCTCGTTAACTATGGCTACACCTTC. Amino acids: CASSLNLVNYGYTF.

This clonotype was picked up many times. V gene TRBV6-2 or TRBV6-3 combines with J gene TRBJ1-5, with D unresolved. V gave up 2 bases and J gave up 4 bases, with 9 bases separating them. The length of the CDR3 is 14 residues. From germline, CDR1 is MNHEY and CDR2 SVGEGT. CDR3 DNA sequence: TGTGCCAGCAGTTACGGTTCTGGGAATCAGCCCCAGCATTTT. Its protein is CASSYGSGNQPQHF.

The J gene is TRBJ2-5, the V gene TRBV7-6; D may be TRBD2 (6 bases). The V gene lost 5 bases and the J gene lost 0 bases, with 10 bases spanning the gap. This CDR3 is built from 14 residues. In germline, CDR1 is SGHVS, CDR2 FNYEAQ. The CDR3 DNA is TGTGCCAGCAGCCGAGGACTATACCAAGAGACCCAGTACTTC. Translation: CASSRGLYQETQYF.

This clonotype was observed many times. The rearrangement joins TRBV6-1 to TRBJ1-4; D uncertain. CDR1 is MNHNS and CDR2 is SASEGT in the germline V gene. V was shortened by 5 bases and J by 6 bases, with 16 bases between the two germline ends. This CDR3 spans 15 amino acids. The CDR3 bases are TGTGCCAGCAGTTACTCCCCGGACGGGGATGAAAAACTGTTTTTT. It is translated as CASSYSPDGDEKLFF.

The rearrangement uses TRBV6-1 and TRBJ1-2, with 9 bases lining up with TRBD1. CDR1 and CDR2 (germline): MNHNS, SASEGT. The CDR3 loop spans 13 amino acids. The ends lost 5 bases at V and 8 bases at J; junction bases unmatched: 6. DNA of the CDR3: TGTGCCAGCAGTAGGGACAGGGCGGACGGCTACACCTTC. This translates into CASSRDRADGYTF.

There are many counts of this clonotype. The chain uses TRBV19 and TRBJ1-1; D gene ambiguous. Germline lookup yields CDR1 LNHDA and CDR2 SQIVND (reference sequence). The CDR3 spans 13 residues. V lost 3 bases and J lost 7, with 12 bases in between. This chain's CDR3 is CASSMDPRGEAFF. The DNA of the CDR3 is TGTGCCAGTAGTATGGATCCAAGAGGTGAAGCTTTCTTT.

This clonotype has ten or more counts. The gene calls are TRBV6-2 or TRBV6-3 and TRBJ2-7; D gene unclear. Trimming shortened V by 3 bases and J by 2 bases, and 11 bases separated the two germline ends. The CDR3 contains 14 residues. CDR1 MNHEY and CDR2 SVGEGT come from the germline V gene. The CDR3: CASSYGRIAYEQYF. CDR3 nucleotides: TGTGCCAGCAGTTATGGGCGTATTGCCTACGAGCAGTACTTC.

J is TRBJ2-1 and V is TRBV7-9; TRBD1 matches at 9 bases. V shed 5 bases and J 7 bases; nucleotides not matched to a gene: 9. Germline assignment: CDR1 SEHNR and CDR2 FQNEAQ (reference sequence). There are 15 residues in the CDR3. The CDR3 coding sequence is TGTGCCAGCAGCCAACGACAGGGGGGCTTAAATGAGCAGTTCTTC. Protein product: CASSQRQGGLNEQFF.

This clonotype was observed a few times. This rearrangement joins TRBV5-1 to TRBJ2-1, with 9 bases aligning to TRBD2. J gave up 9 bases and V 1 base, and 5 bases lay outside the gene matches. The germline V gene has CDR1 SGHRS and CDR2 YFSETQ. The CDR3 runs to 14 residues. The CDR3 region is CASSLSAGGPEQFF. DNA for the CDR3: TGCGCCAGCAGCTTGTCAGCGGGAGGCCCTGAGCAGTTCTTC.